The rows below give T cell receptor beta chains drawn from one sample of a study of CD8 T cells in ankylosing spondylitis. MiXCR, run by TCRdb on the 5' RACE reads, gives a single entry per CDR3 protein. In the table there are more than 250,000 distinct CDR3 sequences, approximately 10% of which are singletons. The specimen was blood, either unsorted or a sorted T cell fraction (not recorded which). Receptors were obtained from a female donor with ankylosing spondylitis or in good health (not recorded which). CDR3s include the opening cysteine and the closing phenylalanine or tryptophan. The order of the fields is D gene, J gene, V gene, clone size, CDR3 protein, CDR3 DNA. A D gene is named only where the DNA matches it firmly. Only part of the rows carry a size: once, few, many, or a class if the clone is expanded.

>.|TRBJ2-3|TRBV20-1|.
CSARKGGGGDTQYF
TGCAGTGCAAGGAAGGGGGGCGGCGGAGATACGCAGTATTTT
>.|TRBJ2-7|TRBV20-1|many
CSATHAGSQGYEQYF
TGCAGTGCTACGCACGCAGGATCTCAGGGATACGAGCAGTACTTC
>.|TRBJ1-6|TRBV28|many
CASREGWENSPLHF
TGTGCCAGCCGCGAGGGGTGGGAAAATTCACCCCTCCACTTT
>TRBD1|TRBJ2-2|TRBV10-3|many
CAIRTGVLRNTGELFF
TGTGCCATCAGAACAGGGGTCTTACGAAACACCGGGGAGCTGTTTTTT
>.|TRBJ2-7|TRBV28|.
CASSPPTYEQYF
TGTGCCAGCAGTCCCCCCACCTACGAGCAGTACTTC
>.|TRBJ2-3|TRBV4-2|many
CASSQWEADTQYF
TGTGCCAGCAGCCAATGGGAGGCAGATACGCAGTATTTT
>.|TRBJ2-5|TRBV18|.
CASSPNAETQYF
TGTGCCAGCTCACCAAACGCAGAGACCCAGTACTTC
>.|TRBJ1-1|TRBV5-1|many
CASSLGPLGNTEAFF
TGCGCCAGCAGCTTGGGACCTCTAGGGAACACTGAAGCTTTCTTT
>TRBD1|TRBJ2-2|TRBV5-1|many
CASSLESRGTANTGELFF
TGCGCCAGCAGCTTGGAGTCGAGGGGGACAGCGAACACCGGGGAGCTGTTTTTT
>TRBD1|TRBJ1-2|TRBV20-1|many
CSATDRVYGYTF
TGCAGTGCAACCGACAGGGTCTATGGCTACACCTTC
>.|TRBJ2-2|TRBV7-6|many
CASSSTDTGELFF
TGTGCCAGCAGCTCGACAGACACCGGGGAGCTGTTTTTT
>.|TRBJ1-6|TRBV25-1|many
CASSEAAVSSYNSPLHF
TGTGCCAGCAGTGAAGCGGCCGTGAGCTCCTATAATTCACCCCTCCACTTT
>.|TRBJ2-3|TRBV5-1|many
CASSLVTGPGADTQYF
TGCGCCAGCAGCTTGGTGACTGGACCCGGCGCAGATACGCAGTATTTT
>.|TRBJ1-2|TRBV7-2|many
CASSPRSYGYTF
TGTGCCAGCAGCCCCAGATCGTATGGCTACACCTTC
>.|TRBJ2-5|TRBV11-2|few
CASSPTRRVVRETQYF
TGTGCCAGCAGCCCCACCCGGAGGGTCGTGCGAGAGACCCAGTACTTC
>.|TRBJ2-1|TRBV28|few
CASSFSGSHNEQFF
TGTGCCAGCAGTTTTTCCGGCTCCCACAATGAGCAGTTCTTC